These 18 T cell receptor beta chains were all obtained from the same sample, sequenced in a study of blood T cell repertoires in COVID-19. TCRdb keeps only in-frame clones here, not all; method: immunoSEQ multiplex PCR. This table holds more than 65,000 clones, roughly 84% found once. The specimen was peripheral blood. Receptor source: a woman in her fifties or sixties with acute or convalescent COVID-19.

The CDR3 DNA is TGTGCCAGTAGTATCTCCCTCAAAGCGGGAGTAGGGGAGACCCAGTACTTC. Protein product: CASSISLKAGVGETQYF. V gene TRBV19 combines with J gene TRBJ2-5, with 8 bases identical to TRBD2. CDR3 size: 17 residues. Germline V CDR1 and CDR2: LNHDA, SQIVND (reference sequence). V was pared by 3 bases and J by 5 bases, with 14 bases of the junction left unmatched.

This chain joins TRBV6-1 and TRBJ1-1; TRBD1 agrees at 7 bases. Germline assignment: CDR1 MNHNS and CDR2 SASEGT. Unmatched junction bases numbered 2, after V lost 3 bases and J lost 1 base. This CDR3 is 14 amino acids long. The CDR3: CASSEGQTNTEAFF. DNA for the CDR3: TGTGCCAGCAGTGAGGGACAGACGAACACTGAAGCTTTCTTT.

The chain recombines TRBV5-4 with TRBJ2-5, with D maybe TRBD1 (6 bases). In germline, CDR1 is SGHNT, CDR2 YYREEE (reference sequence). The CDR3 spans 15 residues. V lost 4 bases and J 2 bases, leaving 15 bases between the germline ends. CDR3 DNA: TGTGCCAGCAGCCCTAGGACAGCCCATCAAGAGACCCAGTACTTC. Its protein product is CASSPRTAHQETQYF. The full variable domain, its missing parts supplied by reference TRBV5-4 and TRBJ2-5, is ETGVTQSPTHLIKTRGQQVTLRCSSQSGHNTVSWYQQALGQGPQFIFQYYREEENGRGNFPPRFSGLQFPNYSSELNVNALELDDSALYLCASSPRTAHQETQYFGPGTRLLVL.

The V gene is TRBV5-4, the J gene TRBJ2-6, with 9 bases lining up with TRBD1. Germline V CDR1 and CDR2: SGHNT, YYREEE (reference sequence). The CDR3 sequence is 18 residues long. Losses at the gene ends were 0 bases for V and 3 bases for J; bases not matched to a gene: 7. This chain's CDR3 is CASSLAGTGFFGANVLTF. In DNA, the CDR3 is TGTGCCAGCAGCTTGGCCGGGACAGGGTTCTTTGGGGCCAACGTCCTGACTTTC. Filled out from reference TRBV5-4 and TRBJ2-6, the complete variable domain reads ETGVTQSPTHLIKTRGQQVTLRCSSQSGHNTVSWYQQALGQGPQFIFQYYREEENGRGNFPPRFSGLQFPNYSSELNVNALELDDSALYLCASSLAGTGFFGANVLTFGAGSRLTVL.

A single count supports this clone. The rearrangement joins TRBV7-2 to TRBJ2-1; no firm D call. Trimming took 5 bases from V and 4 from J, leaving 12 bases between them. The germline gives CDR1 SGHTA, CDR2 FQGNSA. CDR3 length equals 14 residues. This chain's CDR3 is CASSKRPPYNEQFF. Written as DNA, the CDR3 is TGTGCCAGCAGCAAGCGCCCCCCGTACAATGAGCAGTTCTTC. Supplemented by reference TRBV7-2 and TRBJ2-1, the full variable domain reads GAGVSQSPSNKVTEKGKDVELRCDPISGHTALYWYRQSLGQGLEFLIYFQGNSAPDKSGLPSDRFSAERTGGSVSTLTIQRTQQEDSAVYLCASSKRPPYNEQFFGPGTRLTVL.

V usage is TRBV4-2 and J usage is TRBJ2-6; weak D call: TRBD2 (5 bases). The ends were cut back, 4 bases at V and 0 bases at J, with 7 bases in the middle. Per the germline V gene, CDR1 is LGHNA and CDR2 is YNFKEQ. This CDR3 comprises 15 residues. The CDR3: CASSPRDSGANVLTF. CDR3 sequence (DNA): TGTGCCAGCAGCCCCCGGGACTCTGGGGCCAACGTCCTGACTTTC.

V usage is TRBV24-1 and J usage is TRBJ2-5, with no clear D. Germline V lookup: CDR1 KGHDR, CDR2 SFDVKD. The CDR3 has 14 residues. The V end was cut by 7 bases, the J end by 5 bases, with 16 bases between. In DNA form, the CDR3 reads TGTGCCACCAGCCACCGAGGAATCGGGGAGACCCAGTACTTC. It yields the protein CATSHRGIGETQYF.

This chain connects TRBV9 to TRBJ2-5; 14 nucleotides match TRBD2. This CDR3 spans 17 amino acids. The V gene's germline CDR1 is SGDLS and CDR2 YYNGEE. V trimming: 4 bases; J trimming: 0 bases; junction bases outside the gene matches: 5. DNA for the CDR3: TGTGCCAGCAGCTCGGGACTAGCGGGGGCGTACCAAGAGACCCAGTACTTC. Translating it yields CASSSGLAGAYQETQYF.

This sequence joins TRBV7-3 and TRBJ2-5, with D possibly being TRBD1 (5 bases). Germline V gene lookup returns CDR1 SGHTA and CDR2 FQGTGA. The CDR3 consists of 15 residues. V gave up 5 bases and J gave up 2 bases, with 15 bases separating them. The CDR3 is CASSLLPTGQETQYF. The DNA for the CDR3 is TGTGCCAGCAGCCTACTACCCACAGGACAAGAGACCCAGTACTTC.

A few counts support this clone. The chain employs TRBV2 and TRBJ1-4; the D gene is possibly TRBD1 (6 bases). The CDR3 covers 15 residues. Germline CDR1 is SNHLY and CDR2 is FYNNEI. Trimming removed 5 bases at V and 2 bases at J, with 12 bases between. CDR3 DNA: TGTGCCAGCAGTCCAGACAGGACTACTAATGAAAAACTGTTTTTT. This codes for CASSPDRTTNEKLFF.

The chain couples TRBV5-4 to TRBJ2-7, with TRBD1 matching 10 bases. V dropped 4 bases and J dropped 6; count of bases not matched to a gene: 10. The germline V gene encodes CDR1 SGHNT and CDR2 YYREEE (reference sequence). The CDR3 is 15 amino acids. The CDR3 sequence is CASSSISGQGGEQYF. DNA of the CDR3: TGTGCCAGCAGCAGCATTTCCGGACAGGGGGGCGAGCAGTACTTC. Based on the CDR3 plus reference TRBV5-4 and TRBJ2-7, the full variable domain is ETGVTQSPTHLIKTRGQQVTLRCSSQSGHNTVSWYQQALGQGPQFIFQYYREEENGRGNFPPRFSGLQFPNYSSELNVNALELDDSALYLCASSSISGQGGEQYFGPGTRLTVT.

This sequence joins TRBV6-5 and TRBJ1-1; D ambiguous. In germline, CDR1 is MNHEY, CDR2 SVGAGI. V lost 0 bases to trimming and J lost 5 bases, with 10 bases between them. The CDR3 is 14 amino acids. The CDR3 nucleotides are TGTGCCAGCAGTTACTCCCGCCCGGGGACTGAAGCTTTCTTT. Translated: CASSYSRPGTEAFF.

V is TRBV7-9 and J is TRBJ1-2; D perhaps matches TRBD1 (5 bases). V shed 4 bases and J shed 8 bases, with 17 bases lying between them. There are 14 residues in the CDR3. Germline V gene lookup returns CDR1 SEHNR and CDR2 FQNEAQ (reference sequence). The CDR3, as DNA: TGTGCCAGCAGCTCGGCCTCCGACAGAAAAGGCTACACCTTC. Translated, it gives CASSSASDRKGYTF. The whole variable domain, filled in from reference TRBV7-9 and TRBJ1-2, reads DTGVSQNPRHKITKRGQNVTFRCDPISEHNRLYWYRQTLGQGPEFLTYFQNEAQLEKSRLLSDRFSAERPKGSFSTLEIQRTEQGDSAMYLCASSSASDRKGYTFGSGTRLTVV.

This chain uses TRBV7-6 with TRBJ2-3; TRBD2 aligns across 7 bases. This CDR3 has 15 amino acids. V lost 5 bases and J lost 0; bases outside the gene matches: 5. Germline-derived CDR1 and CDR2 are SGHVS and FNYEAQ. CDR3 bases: TGTGCCAGCAGCCCCTGGCGGGAGAGCACAGATACGCAGTATTTT. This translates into CASSPWRESTDTQYF.

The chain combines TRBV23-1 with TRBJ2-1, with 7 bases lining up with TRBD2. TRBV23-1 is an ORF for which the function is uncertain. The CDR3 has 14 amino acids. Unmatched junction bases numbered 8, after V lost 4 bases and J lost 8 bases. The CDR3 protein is CASSPRSGAYEQFF. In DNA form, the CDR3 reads TGCGCCAGCAGTCCAAGAAGCGGGGCTTATGAGCAGTTCTTC.

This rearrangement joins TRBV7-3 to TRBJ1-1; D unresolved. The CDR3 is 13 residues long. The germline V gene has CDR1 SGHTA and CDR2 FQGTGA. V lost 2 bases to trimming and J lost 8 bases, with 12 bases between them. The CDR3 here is CASSLDTRREAFF. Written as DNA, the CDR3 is TGTGCCAGCAGCTTAGATACTCGCCGCGAAGCTTTCTTT.

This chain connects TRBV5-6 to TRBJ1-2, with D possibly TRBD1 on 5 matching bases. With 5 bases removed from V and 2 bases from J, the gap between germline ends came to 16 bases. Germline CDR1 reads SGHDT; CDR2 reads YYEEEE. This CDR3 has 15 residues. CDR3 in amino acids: CASRFQGAGNYGYTF. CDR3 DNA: TGTGCCAGCAGATTCCAAGGGGCAGGGAACTATGGCTACACCTTC. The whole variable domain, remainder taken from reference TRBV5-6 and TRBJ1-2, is DAGVTQSPTHLIKTRGQQVTLRCSPKSGHDTVSWYQQALGQGPQFIFQYYEEEERQRGNFPDRFSGHQFPNYSSELNVNALLLGDSALYLCASRFQGAGNYGYTFGSGTRLTVV.

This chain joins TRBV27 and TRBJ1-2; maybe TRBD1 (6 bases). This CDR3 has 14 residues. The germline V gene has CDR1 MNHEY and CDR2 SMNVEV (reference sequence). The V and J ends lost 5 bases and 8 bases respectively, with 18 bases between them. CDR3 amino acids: CASSTSETGIGYTF. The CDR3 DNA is TGTGCCAGCAGTACATCCGAAACAGGGATAGGCTACACCTTC.